This T cell receptor (beta chain) is drawn from a study of blood T cell repertoires in COVID-19. Study overall: From T cells, B-cell-depleted T cells, or PBMCs came the material, which was cDNA or gDNA.

Adults between roughly 18 and 90 years of age took part from more than 20 US areas. Authors' processing steps: Estimation of nucleated cell counts was performed using reference gene primer amplification. Measured with immunoSEQ multiplex PCR; TCRdb has only the in-frame clones, and not every one. V and J calls and clone size are copied from that table; D and trimming were computed from the DNA. The data contain under 350,000 clones, under 95% of them singletons. The CDR3 totals 17 residues. The J gene is TRBJ1-4, the V gene TRBV12-2; TRBD1 was called by the table and not checked on the DNA. TRBV12-2 is designated a pseudogene. The sequence was obtained from a man between 60 and 75 years old who had recovered from COVID-19. Specimen: PBMCs or T cells enriched from blood (not recorded which). The chain's CDR3 is CASRLVSLGRGHEKLFF. As DNA, the CDR3 is TGTGCAAGTCGCTTAGTGAGTTTAGGCAGGGGGCACGAAAAACTGTTTTTT.